This T cell receptor beta chain originates from a study of response to subunit inactivated influenza vaccine. Notes on the study in general: New T cells are recruited in small numbers by each seasonal influenza vaccination, according to the authors' suggestion.

Remarks on this clonotype: Its specificity is not known.

V trimming: 5 bases; J trimming: 0 bases; junction bases outside the gene matches: 7. The CDR3 consists of 15 residues. Germline V gene lookup returns CDR1 SGHDT and CDR2 YYEEEE. TCRdb fed the RT-PCR reads into MiXCR, producing one record per CDR3 protein. The sample consists of about 570,000 distinct CDR3 sequences, approximately 10% of them appearing once. The sequence came from a man between 45 and 60 years old who received an inactivated influenza vaccine. The rearrangement joins TRBV5-6 to TRBJ1-1, with 7 bases that match TRBD1. The material was PBMCs from blood, obtained on the day of vaccination. CDR3 in amino acids: CASRRAGQMNTEAFF. The DNA for the CDR3 is TGTGCCAGCAGACGAGCGGGACAGATGAACACTGAAGCTTTCTTT.